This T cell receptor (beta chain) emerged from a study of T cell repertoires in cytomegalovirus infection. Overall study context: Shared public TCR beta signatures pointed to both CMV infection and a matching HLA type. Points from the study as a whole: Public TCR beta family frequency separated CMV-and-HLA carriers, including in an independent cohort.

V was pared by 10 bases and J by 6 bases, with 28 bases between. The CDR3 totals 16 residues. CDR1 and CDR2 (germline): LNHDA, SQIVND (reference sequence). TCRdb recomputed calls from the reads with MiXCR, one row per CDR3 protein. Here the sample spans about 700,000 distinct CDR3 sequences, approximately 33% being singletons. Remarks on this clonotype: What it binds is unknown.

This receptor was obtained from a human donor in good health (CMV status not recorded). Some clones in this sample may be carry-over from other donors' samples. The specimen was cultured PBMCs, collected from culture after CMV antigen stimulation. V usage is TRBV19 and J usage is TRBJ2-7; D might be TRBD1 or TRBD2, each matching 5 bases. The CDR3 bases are TGTGCCACAAAGCAAAGACCCGGGACGTCATCGGGCGAGCAGTACTTC. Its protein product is CATKQRPGTSSGEQYF.